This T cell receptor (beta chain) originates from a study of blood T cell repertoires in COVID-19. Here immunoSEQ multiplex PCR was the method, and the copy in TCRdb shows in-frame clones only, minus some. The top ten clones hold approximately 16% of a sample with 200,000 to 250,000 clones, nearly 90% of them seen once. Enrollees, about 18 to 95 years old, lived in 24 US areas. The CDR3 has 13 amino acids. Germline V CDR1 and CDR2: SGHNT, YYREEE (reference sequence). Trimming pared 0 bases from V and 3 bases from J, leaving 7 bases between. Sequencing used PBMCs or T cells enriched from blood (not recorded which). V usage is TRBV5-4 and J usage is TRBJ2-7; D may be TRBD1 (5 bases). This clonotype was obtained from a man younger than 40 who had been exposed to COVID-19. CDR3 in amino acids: CASSLAGNYEQYF. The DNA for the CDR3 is TGTGCCAGCAGCTTGGCAGGGAACTACGAGCAGTACTTC.